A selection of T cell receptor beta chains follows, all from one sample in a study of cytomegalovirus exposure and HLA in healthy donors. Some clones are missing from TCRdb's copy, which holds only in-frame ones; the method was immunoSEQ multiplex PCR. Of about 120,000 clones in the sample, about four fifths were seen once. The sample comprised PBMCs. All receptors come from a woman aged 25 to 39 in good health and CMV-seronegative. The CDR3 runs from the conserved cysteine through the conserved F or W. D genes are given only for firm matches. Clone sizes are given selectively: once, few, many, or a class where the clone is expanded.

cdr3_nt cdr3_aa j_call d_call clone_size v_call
TGTGCCAGCAGCTTAATTAGCACTGGTTTGCACGAGCAGTACTTC CASSLISTGLHEQYF TRBJ2-7 - - TRBV13
TGCGCCAGCAGCCAATTTACGGGCGAGCAGTACTTC CASSQFTGEQYF TRBJ2-7 - once TRBV4-1
TGTGCCAGCAGTCCTCGACTAGCGGGAAACCAAGAGACCCAGTACTTC CASSPRLAGNQETQYF TRBJ2-5 TRBD2 - TRBV27
TGTGCCAGCAGAAAAAGCCAAACAGGGAACACTGAAGCTTTCTTT CASRKSQTGNTEAFF TRBJ1-1 - - TRBV28
TGTGCCAGCAGTTTAATACAGGGGGCACGCGGCTACACCTTC CASSLIQGARGYTF TRBJ1-2 TRBD1 - TRBV6-5
TGTGCCAGCAGCGCCTCAACAGAACTCGGAAAACTGTTTTTT CASSASTELGKLFF TRBJ1-4 - - TRBV13
TGTGCCAGCAGAACGGGACAGGGGTTCGCAGATACGCAGTATTTT CASRTGQGFADTQYF TRBJ2-3 TRBD1 - TRBV6-5
TGTGCCAGCAGCTTAGTCGCACGGGTGAACACTGAAGCTTTCTTT CASSLVARVNTEAFF TRBJ1-1 - - TRBV7-2
TGCAGCGTTGAAGGCCTCGGGACTAGCGGGGACTACGAGCAGTACTTC CSVEGLGTSGDYEQYF TRBJ2-7 TRBD2 - TRBV29-1
TGTGCCAGCAGCTTAGGACAGGGAGAGGGAAAGGCTTTCTTT CASSLGQGEGKAFF TRBJ1-1 TRBD1 once TRBV7-9
TGTGCCAGCAGCCAGAGACAGGGCGGTAATTCACCCCTCCACTTT CASSQRQGGNSPLHF TRBJ1-6 TRBD1 few TRBV6-4
TGCAGCGTTGAACCCCCCGTCTATGGCTACACCTTC CSVEPPVYGYTF TRBJ1-2 - - TRBV29-1
TGTGCCAGCAGCTCCCGGGGTAGCGGCTACGAGCAGTACTTC CASSSRGSGYEQYF TRBJ2-7 - - TRBV9
TGTGCCAGTAGTATTCGGGCAGGGGGTTTTAACACTGAAGCTTTCTTT CASSIRAGGFNTEAFF TRBJ1-1 TRBD1 - TRBV19
TGTGCCAGCAGCGTAGAAGGCGGGAGCACAGATACGCAGTATTTT CASSVEGGSTDTQYF TRBJ2-3 - - TRBV9
TGTGCCAGCAGACCGGGACAGGACCTCACCGGGGAGCTGTTTTTT CASRPGQDLTGELFF TRBJ2-2 TRBD1 - TRBV28
TGTGCCAGCAGCTTAGATCCCGTCAGACCCCTCCACTTT CASSLDPVRPLHF TRBJ1-6 - - TRBV7-9
TGTGCCAGCAGTTTGGGACTAGCGGTAGCCAAAAACATTCAGTACTTC CASSLGLAVAKNIQYF TRBJ2-4 TRBD2 - TRBV27
TGTGCCAGCAGTTTAGATGGGAGTACCCGAGAAGCTTTCTTT CASSLDGSTREAFF TRBJ1-1 - - TRBV27
TGTGCCAGTAGTATAGATCGGTCTGTCCTAGGGCAGTTCTTC CASSIDRSVLGQFF TRBJ2-1 - - TRBV19
TGTGCCAGTAGTCCGCTCAAGGGACTAGCGGACAATGAGCAGTTCTTC CASSPLKGLADNEQFF TRBJ2-1 TRBD2 once TRBV19
TGTGCCAGCAGCCCCAATGGACAGGGGCCCTACGAGCAGTACTTC CASSPNGQGPYEQYF TRBJ2-7 TRBD1 - TRBV28
TGTGCCAGCAGCTTAGCGGAGGGAACTGAAGCTTTCTTT CASSLAEGTEAFF TRBJ1-1 - - TRBV7-2
TGTGCCAGCAGCTTGCAGGCTAGCGGGAGGGCCAACAATGAGCAGTTCTTC CASSLQASGRANNEQFF TRBJ2-1 TRBD2 - TRBV5-4
TGTGCCAGTAGGGAAGCGACAGGGAGCACAGATACGCAGTATTTT CASREATGSTDTQYF TRBJ2-3 TRBD1 - TRBV19
TGTGCCATCAGTGAGTCGAAGGACAGGGGGGATGAGCAGTTCTTC CAISESKDRGDEQFF TRBJ2-1 TRBD1 once TRBV10-3
TGTGCCAGCAGCTTAGACAGCCTCTTGTACTATGAGCAGTTCTTC CASSLDSLLYYEQFF TRBJ2-1 - - TRBV7-2
TGTGCCAGCTTCCACTCAGGCAGGGCCGGTCAGCCCCAGCATTTT CASFHSGRAGQPQHF TRBJ1-5 - - TRBV6-1
TGCAGCGTTGAGACAGGGGACAGCGGGAATACTCGAGGTGAGCAGTTCTTC CSVETGDSGNTRGEQFF TRBJ2-1 - - TRBV29-1
TGTGCCAGTAGTATAAGGGGACAGAACACTGAAGCTTTCTTT CASSIRGQNTEAFF TRBJ1-1 - - TRBV19
TGCGCCAGCGAAGAAACTAGCGGGAGGGGTGAGCAGTTCTTC CASEETSGRGEQFF TRBJ2-1 TRBD2 once TRBV4-1
TGTGCCAGCAGCCGGACGACAGGGGGCTCGAAAAAACTGTTTTTT CASSRTTGGSKKLFF TRBJ1-4 TRBD1 - TRBV7-9
TGTGCCAGCAGTATCGGGACATTGCTCTATGGCTACACCTTC CASSIGTLLYGYTF TRBJ1-2 - - TRBV28
TGTGCCAGCAGCTTGGTGGCAGGGGGATCCTACGAGCAGTACTTC CASSLVAGGSYEQYF TRBJ2-7 TRBD1 - TRBV5-4
TGTGCCAGTAGTAGTGACAGATCCACCGGGGAGCTGTTTTTT CASSSDRSTGELFF TRBJ2-2 - - TRBV19
TGTGCCAGCAGTGAATATCAGGGACAGTACGAGCAGTACTTC CASSEYQGQYEQYF TRBJ2-7 TRBD1 - TRBV6-1
TGTGCCAGCAGCTCCTCTAGCGGGAGGTCAGATACGCAGTATTTT CASSSSSGRSDTQYF TRBJ2-3 TRBD2 - TRBV5-4
TGCGCCAGCAGTCAATCGGGGTCGACTGTAGCGGGAGCGGTGATCTACGAGCAGTACTTC CASSQSGSTVAGAVIYEQYF TRBJ2-7 TRBD2 - TRBV23-1
TGTGCCAGTAGTATAGGCCGGGATACGCAGTATTTT CASSIGRDTQYF TRBJ2-3 - - TRBV19
TGTGCCAGCAGTTTACACATCCCGGGACTAGCGGGAGGACAATCCTACAATGAGCAGTTCTTC CASSLHIPGLAGGQSYNEQFF TRBJ2-1 TRBD2 - TRBV27
TGTGCCAGCAGGGGGAGGGAGGAGGACAATGAGCAGTTCTTC CASRGREEDNEQFF TRBJ2-1 TRBD2 - TRBV2
TGTGCCAGCAGTGAATGGGCGGGACAGGGGAACACTGAAGCTTTCTTT CASSEWAGQGNTEAFF TRBJ1-1 TRBD1 once TRBV6-1
TGTGCCAGCAGCTCGGACAGGGAAACTAATGAAAAACTGTTTTTT CASSSDRETNEKLFF TRBJ1-4 TRBD1 few TRBV5-6
TGTGCCAGCAGTTCCGGGGGGGGGAATTACAATGAGCAGTTCTTC CASSSGGGNYNEQFF TRBJ2-1 TRBD2 few TRBV11-3
TGCGCCAGCAGCCGAAGTACCGGGACAGGGATCTATGGCTACACCTTC CASSRSTGTGIYGYTF TRBJ1-2 TRBD1 - TRBV5-1
TGTGCCAGCAGCGCGCGGCCAGATACGCAGTATTTT CASSARPDTQYF TRBJ2-3 - - TRBV7-9
TGTGCCAGCGCCGGTACAGGGGCTTCACCCCTCCACTTT CASAGTGASPLHF TRBJ1-6 TRBD1 - TRBV2
TGTGCCAGCAGCTTAGGGGGGGGAGCCTACGAGCAGTACTTC CASSLGGGAYEQYF TRBJ2-7 TRBD2 - TRBV7-2
TGTGCCAGCAGCGTAGGAGGTCAAGCTGGGGCCAACGTCCTGACTTTC CASSVGGQAGANVLTF TRBJ2-6 - few TRBV9